The present TCR beta chain was sequenced within a study of T-cell reconstitution after alpha-beta-depleted transplantation in children. Notes on the study in general: Newly produced T cells mostly accounted for T-cell counts and diversity one year post-transplant.

This clonotype was counted between two and nine times. The antigen is not known. The TCRbeta library incorporated unique molecular identifiers. TCRdb fed the PCR reads into MiXCR, producing one record per CDR3 protein. The repertoire includes approximately 800,000 distinct CDR3 sequences, about 16% of them detected once, and roughly 5% sits in the top ten. The J segment lost 1 base and the V segment lost 4 bases, leaving 8 bases of the junction unmatched. This CDR3 has 15 amino acids. In germline, CDR1 is SGHNT, CDR2 YYREEE (reference sequence). This sequence joins TRBV5-4 and TRBJ2-7; 7 positions match TRBD2. The source material was PBMCs, mostly from graft donor cells, sampled 360 days after TCRalphabeta/CD19-depleted stem cell transplant. This receptor was obtained from a male patient younger than 18 who had a stem cell transplant for acute lymphoblastic leukemia, so the T cells may come from the graft donor. In DNA, the CDR3 is TGTGCCAGCAGCGGGAGGGTGGAGGGATCCTACGAGCAGTACTTC. Translation: CASSGRVEGSYEQYF.